This entry is about one T cell receptor beta chain. Its antigen is unidentified. The sample originates from a study of T-cell reconstitution after alpha-beta-depleted transplantation in children. Study-level points and caveats: A year post-transplant, T-cell counts and diversity derived mostly from newly produced T cells.

Per germline, CDR1 LGHNA and CDR2 YSLEER. The CDR3 sequence is 13 residues long. Deletions cut 5 bases from V and 5 bases from J, with 12 bases between. Unique molecular identifiers were incorporated into the prepared TCRbeta library. TCRdb recomputed calls from the PCR reads with MiXCR, one row per CDR3 protein. Of 120,000 to 150,000 distinct CDR3 sequences in the sample, 8% to 10% were seen once. V gene TRBV4-3 combines with J gene TRBJ2-5; D may be TRBD2 (6 bases). The sequencing here drew on PBMCs, mostly from graft donor cells, taken 180 days after TCRalphabeta/CD19-depleted stem cell transplant. The clonotype comes from a female patient aged 2-15 years who had a stem cell transplant for congenital amegakaryocytic thrombocytopenia, so the T cells may come from the graft donor. The CDR3 region is CASSKTSSETQYF. The CDR3 DNA reads as TGCGCCAGCAGCAAGACTAGTAGCGAGACCCAGTACTTC.